The 31 T cell receptor beta chains in this list originate from one sample, sequenced in a study of beta chain features in type 1 diabetes. Expressed TCRB transcripts got sequenced, as all isolated RNA was reverse transcribed. Repertoires were generated with immunoSEQ multiplex PCR, while TCRdb's copy carries only in-frame clones and drops some. The sample holds around 300,000 clones, 11% to 15% seen once. The material sequenced was central memory CD4+ T cells from blood. The receptors originated from a man younger than 40 in good health.

This clone was picked up a small number of times. Here the CDR3 DNA reads TGTGCCAGCAGTCAGGGGCACTACGAGCAGTACGTC. As protein: CASSQGHYEQYV. The gene calls are TRBV6-5 and TRBJ2-7; D might be TRBD1 (6 bases). The CDR3 covers 12 residues. CDR1 and CDR2 from the germline V gene are MNHEY and SVGAGI. V lost 5 bases and J 3 bases, leaving 8 bases between the germline ends.

This clone was counted a few times. CDR3 amino acids: CASSDLTGLKTGELFF. CDR3 bases: TGTGCCAGCAGTGACTTGACAGGCCTCAAGACCGGGGAGCTGTTTTTT. This chain joins TRBV2 and TRBJ2-2; maybe TRBD1 (6 bases). This CDR3 contains 16 residues. With 3 bases removed from V and 5 bases from J, the gap between germline ends came to 16 bases. CDR1 is SNHLY and CDR2 is FYNNEI in the germline V gene.

A word on this clone: This same CDR3 is encoded by further DNA sequences in the sample. The CDR3 loop reads CASSLSGTGELFF. CDR3 in DNA: TGTGCCAGCAGCTTATCGGGTACCGGGGAGCTGTTTTTT. V usage is TRBV7-2 and J usage is TRBJ2-2; no firm D call. The V and J ends lost 2 bases and 5 bases respectively, with 6 bases between them. The CDR3 is 13 residues long. Germline V lookup: CDR1 SGHTA, CDR2 FQGNSA.

The rearrangement joins TRBV9 to TRBJ2-1; D remains unclear. V was clipped by 0 bases and J by 6 bases, with 13 bases between them. Per the germline V gene, CDR1 is SGDLS and CDR2 is YYNGEE. CDR3 length: 15 amino acids. The DNA for the CDR3 is TGTGCCAGCAGCGTAGACCCCAATGTCGTCAATGAGCAGTTCTTC. Translating it yields CASSVDPNVVNEQFF.

The table lists this clone with many counts. The chain carries TRBV6-1 and TRBJ2-7; 10 bases line up with TRBD2. CDR3 length equals 14 residues. Germline V gene lookup returns CDR1 MNHNS and CDR2 SASEGT. V lost 8 bases and J lost 3; bases outside the gene matches: 7. CDR3 DNA sequence: TGTGCCAGCGGTACTAGCGGGATTCTCTACGAGCAGTACGTC. The encoded protein is CASGTSGILYEQYV.

This chain uses TRBV5-1 with TRBJ2-5; weak D call: TRBD1 (6 bases). The CDR3 consists of 16 residues. V lost 0 bases to trimming and J lost 7 bases, with 19 bases between them. The germline V gene encodes CDR1 SGHRS and CDR2 YFSETQ. CDR3 residues: CASSLAQGLASGTQYF. The CDR3 nucleotides read TGCGCCAGCAGCTTGGCCCAGGGGCTAGCAAGTGGGACCCAGTACTTC.

This clone was seen ten or more times. This chain connects TRBV4-1 to TRBJ2-7, with D possibly being TRBD1 (5 bases). The germline CDR1 and CDR2 sequences are MGHRA and YSYEKL. V shed 4 bases and J shed 0 bases, with 13 bases lying between them. This CDR3 contains 15 residues. The CDR3 DNA reads as TGCGCCAGCAGCCGCGGCCCAGGGTTCTCCTACGAGCAGTACTTC. Translation gives CASSRGPGFSYEQYF.

V usage is TRBV6-5 and J usage is TRBJ2-7; perhaps TRBD1 as D (5 bases). Germline-derived CDR1 and CDR2 are MNHEY and SVGAGI. The V end was cut by 5 bases, the J end by 5 bases, with 19 bases between. This CDR3 region has 15 residues. The CDR3 DNA sequence: TGTGCCAGCAGTCACGCTCAGGGTTCGCGTGACGAGCAGTACTTC. Translated: CASSHAQGSRDEQYF.

This clone came up a few times. V usage is TRBV18 and J usage is TRBJ2-5; 7 bases match TRBD2. CDR1 is KGHSH and CDR2 is LQKENI in the germline V gene. The CDR3 runs 13 residues. Losses at the gene ends were 3 bases for V and 7 bases for J; bases not matched to a gene: 5. The CDR3 DNA reads as TGTGCCAGCTCACCCAGCGGGGTTGGGACCCAGTACTTC. This codes for CASSPSGVGTQYF. The full variable domain, with the rest looked up from reference TRBV18 and TRBJ2-5, is NAGVMQNPRHLVRRRGQEARLRCSPMKGHSHVYWYRQLPEEGLKFMVYLQKENIIDESGMPKERFSAEFPKEGPSILRIQQVVRGDSAAYFCASSPSGVGTQYFGPGTRLLVL.

This clone was observed a handful of times. This rearrangement joins TRBV19 to TRBJ2-3; possibly TRBD1 for D (6 bases). Trimming removed 3 bases at V and 2 bases at J, with 15 bases between. CDR3 size: 16 residues. Germline V lookup: CDR1 LNHDA, CDR2 SQIVND (reference sequence). Written as DNA, the CDR3 is TGTGCCAGTAGTATTGGGGGCAGCATCTTCACAGATACGCAGTATTTT. Translated, it gives CASSIGGSIFTDTQYF.

This clone was observed a handful of times. The V call is TRBV5-6, the J call TRBJ2-5; 10 nucleotides align to TRBD1. The length of the CDR3 is 16 residues. V dropped 3 bases and J dropped 4; count of bases not matched to a gene: 9. Germline values: CDR1 SGHDT, CDR2 YYEEEE. The CDR3 DNA follows: TGTGCCAGCAGCTGGGGACAGGGGCTAGAGGCAGAGACCCAGTACTTC. It specifies CASSWGQGLEAETQYF.

The CDR3 is CATSRDRAQETQYF. In DNA, the CDR3 is TGTGCCACCAGCAGGGACAGGGCTCAAGAGACCCAGTACTTC. The chain is built from TRBV15 and TRBJ2-5, with 8 nucleotides matching TRBD1. The CDR3 contains 14 residues. The germline V gene has CDR1 LNHNV and CDR2 YYDKDF (reference sequence). J was trimmed by 2 bases and V by 3 bases; bases with no gene match: 2.

This clone was counted only a few times. CDR3 in amino acids: CATSRAGGSEPQHF. The CDR3 bases are TGTGCCACCAGCAGAGCGGGGGGCTCGGAGCCCCAGCATTTT. The chain employs TRBV15 and TRBJ1-5; a weak D match, TRBD1 (6 bases). This CDR3 comprises 14 residues. In germline, CDR1 is LNHNV, CDR2 YYDKDF (reference sequence). The germline V and J ends were trimmed by 1 base and 8 bases, with 12 bases remaining between them.

This clone was observed a handful of times. V gene TRBV29-1 combines with J gene TRBJ2-1; 8 bases agree with TRBD2. The CDR3 length is 15 residues. J was trimmed by 4 bases and V by 3 bases; bases with no gene match: 8. The germline CDR1 and CDR2 sequences are SQVTM and ANQGSEA. The CDR3 loop is CSVDREGNQYNEQFF. CDR3 bases: TGCAGCGTTGACCGGGAGGGAAATCAGTACAATGAGCAGTTCTTC.

The chain is built from TRBV5-3 and TRBJ2-1, with D possibly being TRBD1 (6 bases). TRBV5-3 is reported as an ORF; its role is uncertain. Trimming left V 2 bases short and J 0 bases short, with 24 bases between. The CDR3 spans 20 residues. The DNA for the CDR3 is TGTGCCAGAAGCTTCGTCCCCGACGGCTTGGCGGACAGCTCCTACAATGAGCAGTTCTTC. Translating it yields CARSFVPDGLADSSYNEQFF.

This clone was detected only a few times. The chain has TRBV5-4 and TRBJ2-1; 10 bases match TRBD2. J was trimmed by 10 bases and V by 5 bases; bases with no gene match: 12. The CDR3 consists of 15 residues. Germline CDR1 reads SGHNT; CDR2 reads YYREEE (reference sequence). This CDR3 reads CASSSPSGRALEQFF. CDR3 in DNA: TGTGCCAGCAGTTCCCCCAGCGGGAGGGCCCTAGAGCAGTTCTTC.

This clone was detected a few times. The chain has TRBV7-2 and TRBJ1-2; D remains unclear. Germline V gene data show CDR1 as SGHTA and CDR2 as FQGNSA. V lost 0 bases and J lost 1, with 6 bases in between. The CDR3 totals 14 residues. Written as DNA, the CDR3 is TGTGCCAGCAGCTTAGCCGGACTTAACTATGGCTACACCTTC. It encodes CASSLAGLNYGYTF.

This clone was seen only a few times. The V call is TRBV5-4, the J call TRBJ2-1; 12 bases map to TRBD1. The length of the CDR3 is 17 residues. Germline V gene data show CDR1 as SGHNT and CDR2 as YYREEE (reference sequence). J was trimmed by 6 bases and V by 0 bases; bases with no gene match: 7. The CDR3 region has the DNA TGTGCCAGCAGCTTGGGAAAGGGACAGGGGGCGGGCAATGAGCAGTTCTTC. Encoded protein: CASSLGKGQGAGNEQFF.

This rearrangement joins TRBV7-2 to TRBJ2-1; 10 bases align to TRBD2. The germline V gene has CDR1 SGHTA and CDR2 FQGNSA. The V gene end was trimmed by 3 bases and the J gene end by 4 bases; junction bases not matched to a gene: 12. The CDR3 consists of 18 residues. The CDR3 sequence: CASSFRGLAALGYNEQFF. The CDR3 region has the DNA TGTGCCAGCAGCTTTAGAGGACTAGCGGCCCTGGGGTACAATGAGCAGTTCTTC.

This clone appeared a few times. J is TRBJ2-5 and V is TRBV11-3; 9 bases fit TRBD2. Per germline, CDR1 SGHNT and CDR2 YENEEA. This CDR3 contains 16 residues. Trimming removed 3 bases from V and 1 base from J; junction bases left unmatched: 6. This chain's CDR3 is CASSLALAGFQETQYF. The CDR3 bases are TGTGCCAGCAGCTTGGCCCTAGCGGGATTCCAAGAGACCCAGTACTTC. Using reference TRBV11-3 and TRBJ2-5 for the parts outside the CDR3, the full variable domain is EAGVVQSPRYKIIEKKQPVAFWCNPISGHNTLYWYLQNLGQGPELLIRYENEEAVDDSQLPKDRFSAERLKGVDSTLKIQPAELGDSAVYLCASSLALAGFQETQYFGPGTRLLVL.

The sample holds a few counts of this clone. The gene calls are TRBV5-4 and TRBJ1-2; 7 nucleotides agree with TRBD1. This CDR3 is built from 14 residues. The germline V gene has CDR1 SGHNT and CDR2 YYREEE (reference sequence). Losses at the gene ends were 0 bases for V and 4 bases for J; bases not matched to a gene: 3. The CDR3 reads CASSLVAGGYGYTF. The DNA of the CDR3 is TGTGCCAGCAGCTTGGTGGCAGGGGGCTATGGCTACACCTTC.

This clone has just a few counts. V is TRBV29-1 and J is TRBJ1-1; perhaps TRBD1 as D (6 bases). The CDR3 totals 13 residues. V lost 4 bases and J 0 bases, leaving 9 bases between the germline ends. Looked up from germline, CDR1 is SQVTM and CDR2 is ANQGSEA. DNA of the CDR3: TGCAGCGTTGTCCAGGGGATGAACACTGAAGCTTTCTTT. This sequence encodes CSVVQGMNTEAFF.

This clone came up a few times. DNA of the CDR3: TGCGCCAGCAGCTTGGTCTCACCCAGGCAGGGTCAGCAGTACTTC. It translates to CASSLVSPRQGQQYF. This chain joins TRBV5-1 and TRBJ2-7, with TRBD1 as a possible D gene (5 bases). The CDR3 runs to 15 residues. From germline, CDR1 is SGHRS and CDR2 YFSETQ. Trimming shortened V by 0 bases and J by 8 bases, and 18 bases separated the two germline ends.

This clone was seen a handful of times. The chain recombines TRBV7-6 with TRBJ2-5; D is unclear. Germline V gives CDR1 SGHVS, CDR2 FNYEAQ. With 2 bases removed from V and 5 bases from J, the gap between germline ends came to 12 bases. CDR3 length equals 14 residues. The CDR3 sequence: CASSLPTIWETQYF. The CDR3 DNA reads as TGTGCCAGCAGCTTACCGACAATCTGGGAGACCCAGTACTTC.

This clone was observed many times. The chain joins TRBV30 to TRBJ2-1; 7 bases fit TRBD2. The CDR3 extends over 16 amino acids. Per the germline V gene, CDR1 is GTSNPN and CDR2 is SVGIG (reference sequence). Trimming removed 0 bases from V and 4 bases from J; junction bases left unmatched: 9. CDR3 in DNA: TGTGCCTGGAGTGTCCCTCGAGAGGGACTATACAATGAGCAGTTCTTC. Its translation: CAWSVPREGLYNEQFF.

V gene TRBV29-1 combines with J gene TRBJ2-3; no reliable D call. CDR3 length equals 12 residues. V lost 1 base, J lost 11 bases, and 13 bases lay in between. Germline CDR1 is SQVTM and CDR2 is ANQGSEA. Written as DNA, the CDR3 is TGCAGCGTTGAAGCCCGGACGTCTCGGCAGTATTTT. Translating it yields CSVEARTSRQYF.

The chain recombines TRBV9 with TRBJ1-3; maybe TRBD1 (6 bases). Germline V gene lookup returns CDR1 SGDLS and CDR2 YYNGEE. Trimming took 4 bases from V and 3 from J, leaving 23 bases between them. This CDR3 is built from 18 residues. This CDR3 is CASSLQTSPTGIGNTIYF. The CDR3 DNA sequence: TGTGCCAGCAGCTTACAGACGAGTCCAACAGGGATTGGAAACACCATATATTTT.

The chain uses TRBV7-2 and TRBJ2-7, with TRBD2 matching 9 bases. CDR1 and CDR2 from the germline V gene are SGHTA and FQGNSA. The V segment lost 2 bases and the J segment 9 bases; nucleotides outside the gene matches: 11. The CDR3 loop spans 15 amino acids. The CDR3 here is CASSLSVAGGPGQYV. The DNA for the CDR3 is TGTGCCAGCAGCTTATCGGTCGCGGGAGGGCCGGGGCAGTACGTC.

There are a few counts of this clone. This sequence joins TRBV15 and TRBJ2-7; D is perhaps TRBD2 (6 bases). Trimming cost V 0 bases and J 9 bases, with 12 bases left between them. Germline-derived CDR1 and CDR2 are LNHNV and YYDKDF (reference sequence). This CDR3 has 13 amino acids. The CDR3 loop is CATSRDWRDRQYV. CDR3 sequence (DNA): TGTGCCACCAGCAGAGATTGGAGGGATCGGCAGTACGTC.

Ten or more counts support this clone. This sequence joins TRBV28 and TRBJ1-2; 7 positions agree with TRBD1. Germline V gene lookup returns CDR1 MDHEN and CDR2 SYDVKM. Germline trimming cut 10 bases from V and 5 bases from J; bases unmatched to any gene: 7. The CDR3 contains 12 residues. This CDR3 reads CATLGQEYGYTF. The CDR3 nucleotides are TGTGCCACCCTAGGACAGGAGTATGGCTACACCTTC.

This clone appeared a few times. This chain links TRBV6-1 with TRBJ2-5, with 9 bases fitting TRBD2. After removal of 3 bases from V and 4 bases from J, the junction contained 6 bases not matched to a gene. CDR1 MNHNS and CDR2 SASEGT come from the germline V gene. The CDR3 is 15 residues long. CDR3 region: CASSDTGTSIETQYF. The CDR3 region has the DNA TGTGCCAGCAGTGATACCGGGACTAGCATAGAGACCCAGTACTTC.